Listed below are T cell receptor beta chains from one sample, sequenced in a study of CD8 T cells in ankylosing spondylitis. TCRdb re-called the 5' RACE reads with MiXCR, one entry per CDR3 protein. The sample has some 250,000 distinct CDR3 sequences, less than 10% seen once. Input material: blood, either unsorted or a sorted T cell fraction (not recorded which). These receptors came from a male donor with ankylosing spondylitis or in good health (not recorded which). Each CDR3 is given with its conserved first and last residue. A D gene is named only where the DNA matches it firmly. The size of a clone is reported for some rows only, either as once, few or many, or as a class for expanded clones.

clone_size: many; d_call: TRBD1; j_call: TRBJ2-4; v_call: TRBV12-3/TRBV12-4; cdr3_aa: CATEQQGRAKNIQYF; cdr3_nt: TGTGCCACCGAACAACAGGGGAGAGCCAAAAACATTCAGTACTTC
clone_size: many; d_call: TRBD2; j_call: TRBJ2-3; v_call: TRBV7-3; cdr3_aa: CASSLSGLGGDTQYF; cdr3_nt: TGTGCCAGCAGCCTCTCCGGACTAGGTGGAGATACGCAGTATTTT
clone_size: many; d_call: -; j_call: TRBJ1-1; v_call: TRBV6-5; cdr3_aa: CASSYSGWKEAFF; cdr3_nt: TGTGCCAGCAGTTACAGCGGTTGGAAAGAAGCTTTCTTT
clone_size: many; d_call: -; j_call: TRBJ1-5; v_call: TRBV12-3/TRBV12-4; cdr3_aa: CASTLGRVEQPQHF; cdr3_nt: TGTGCCAGCACTTTGGGTAGGGTGGAACAGCCCCAGCATTTT
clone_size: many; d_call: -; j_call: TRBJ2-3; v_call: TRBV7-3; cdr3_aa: CASSLTGRRTDTQYF; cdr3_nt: TGTGCCAGCAGCTTAACGGGAAGACGCACAGATACGCAGTATTTT
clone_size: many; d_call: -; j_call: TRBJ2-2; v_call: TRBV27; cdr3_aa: CASSFSLKWDATTGELFF; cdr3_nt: TGTGCCAGCAGTTTCTCTCTCAAATGGGACGCCACCACCGGGGAGCTGTTTTTT
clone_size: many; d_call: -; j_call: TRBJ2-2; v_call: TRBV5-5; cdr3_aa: CASSLEGGGELFF; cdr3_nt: TGTGCCAGCAGCTTGGAAGGTGGAGGGGAGCTGTTTTTT
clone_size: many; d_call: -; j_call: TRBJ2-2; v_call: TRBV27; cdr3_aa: CASSWAGDTGELFF; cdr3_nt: TGTGCCAGCAGCTGGGCAGGGGACACCGGGGAGCTGTTTTTT
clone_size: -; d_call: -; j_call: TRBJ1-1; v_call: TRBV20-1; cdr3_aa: CSARQGFTEAFF; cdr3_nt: TGCAGTGCTAGGCAGGGGTTCACTGAAGCTTTCTTT
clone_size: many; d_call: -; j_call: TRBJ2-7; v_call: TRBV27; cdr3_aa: CASSLSVGSFYEQYF; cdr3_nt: TGTGCCAGCAGTTTATCGGTAGGGTCCTTCTACGAGCAGTACTTC
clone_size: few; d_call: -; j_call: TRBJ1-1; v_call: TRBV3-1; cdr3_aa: CASTPTVNTEAFF; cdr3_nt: TGTGCCAGCACCCCGACAGTGAACACTGAAGCTTTCTTT
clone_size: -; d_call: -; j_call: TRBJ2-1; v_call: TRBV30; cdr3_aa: CAWRTGVGHNEQFF; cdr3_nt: TGTGCCTGGAGGACGGGGGTTGGCCACAATGAGCAGTTCTTC
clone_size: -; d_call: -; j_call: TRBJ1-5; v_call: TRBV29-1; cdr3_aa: CSVAATSNQPQHF; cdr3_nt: TGCAGCGTTGCGGCCACCAGCAATCAGCCCCAGCATTTT
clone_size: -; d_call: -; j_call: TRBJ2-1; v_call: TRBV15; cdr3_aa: CATSGRQQVSSYNEQFF; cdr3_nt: TGTGCCACCAGCGGGCGGCAGCAGGTGAGCTCCTACAATGAGCAGTTCTTC
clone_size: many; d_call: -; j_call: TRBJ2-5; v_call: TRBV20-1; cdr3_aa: CSARDDSVGGTQYF; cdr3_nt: TGCAGTGCTAGAGATGATTCAGTGGGTGGGACCCAGTACTTC
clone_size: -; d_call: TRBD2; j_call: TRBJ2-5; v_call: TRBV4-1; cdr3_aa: CASSQEGRGDETQYF; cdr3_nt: TGCGCCAGCAGCCAAGAAGGCCGGGGGGATGAGACCCAGTACTTC
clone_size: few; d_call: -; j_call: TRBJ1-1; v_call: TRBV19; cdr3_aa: CASSTLQGSFTEAFF; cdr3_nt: TGTGCCAGTAGTACCCTACAGGGATCGTTCACTGAAGCTTTCTTT
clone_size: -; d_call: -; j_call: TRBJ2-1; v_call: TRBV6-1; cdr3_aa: CASSETKSYNEQFF; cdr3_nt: TGTGCCAGCAGTGAAACAAAATCCTACAATGAGCAGTTCTTC
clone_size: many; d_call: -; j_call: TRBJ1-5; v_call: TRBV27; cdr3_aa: CASRSPNQPQHF; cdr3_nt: TGTGCCAGCAGGTCCCCAAATCAGCCCCAGCATTTT
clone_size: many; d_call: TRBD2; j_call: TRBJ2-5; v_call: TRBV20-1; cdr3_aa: CSARDRKLAGKETQYF; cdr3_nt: TGCAGTGCTAGAGATAGAAAACTAGCGGGAAAAGAGACCCAGTACTTC
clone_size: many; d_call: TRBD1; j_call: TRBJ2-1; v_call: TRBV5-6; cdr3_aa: CASSGDREQFF; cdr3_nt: TGTGCCAGCAGTGGGGACAGGGAGCAGTTCTTC
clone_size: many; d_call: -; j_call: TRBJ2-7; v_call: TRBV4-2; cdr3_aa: CASSQDRNEQYF; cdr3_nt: TGTGCCAGCAGCCAAGATCGAAACGAGCAGTACTTC
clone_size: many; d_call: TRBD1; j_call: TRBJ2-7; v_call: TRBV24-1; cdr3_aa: CATSEPPGQGYEQYF; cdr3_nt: TGTGCCACCAGTGAGCCCCCGGGACAGGGGTACGAGCAGTACTTC